The 20 T cell receptor beta chains below all came from one sample that was sequenced in a study of blood T cell repertoires in COVID-19. Clones were sequenced by immunoSEQ multiplex PCR, and TCRdb holds only the in-frame ones, with some missing. Of 400,000 to 500,000 clones listed, about nine tenths were seen once; the top ten hold about 1.5%. The sequencing sample was made of peripheral blood. These receptors were obtained from a woman in her thirties with active or convalescent COVID-19.

The chain joins TRBV13 to TRBJ2-1, with 11 bases aligning to TRBD2. Germline CDR1 is PRHDT and CDR2 is FYEKMQ (reference sequence). V dropped 5 bases and J dropped 4; count of bases not matched to a gene: 4. The CDR3 is made up of 15 amino acids. The CDR3 reads CASSRGTSGYNEQFF. The CDR3 nucleotides are TGTGCCAGCAGCAGAGGGACTAGCGGTTACAATGAGCAGTTCTTC.

The V and J genes are TRBV5-1 and TRBJ2-3, with 10 bases lining up with TRBD1. Per germline, CDR1 SGHRS and CDR2 YFSETQ. The CDR3 runs to 15 residues. The trim removed 5 bases at V and 5 bases at J, leaving 8 bases unmatched. CDR3 amino acids: CASSPGTGVRDTQYF. As DNA, the CDR3 is TGCGCCAGCAGTCCTGGGACAGGGGTGAGAGATACGCAGTATTTT.

The chain employs TRBV20-1 and TRBJ2-3; 11 bases map to TRBD1. The V gene end was trimmed by 3 bases and the J gene end by 2 bases; junction bases not matched to a gene: 7. This CDR3 is 16 amino acids long. CDR1 and CDR2 (germline): DFQATT, SNEGSKA (reference sequence). CDR3 nucleotides: TGCAGTGCTAGTGGGACAGGGGGAACCTTCACAGATACGCAGTATTTT. Protein: CSASGTGGTFTDTQYF.

The chain joins TRBV9 to TRBJ1-1; 11 bases match TRBD1. Germline values: CDR1 SGDLS, CDR2 YYNGEE. J gave up 4 bases and V 4 bases, and 9 bases lay outside the gene matches. This CDR3 is 16 amino acids long. DNA for the CDR3: TGTGCCAGCAGCTCATGGACAGGGGGCATTGGCACTGAAGCTTTCTTT. As protein: CASSSWTGGIGTEAFF. Using reference TRBV9 and TRBJ1-1 for the parts outside the CDR3, the full variable domain is DSGVTQTPKHLITATGQRVTLRCSPRSGDLSVYWYQQSLDQGLQFLIQYYNGEERAKGNILERFSAQQFPDLHSELNLSSLELGDSALYFCASSSWTGGIGTEAFFGQGTRLTVV.

The chain combines TRBV5-1 with TRBJ1-1, with TRBD1 identical over 11 bases. The germline gives CDR1 SGHRS, CDR2 YFSETQ. V shed 4 bases and J 1 base; nucleotides not matched to a gene: 12. This CDR3 region has 18 residues. The chain's CDR3 is CASSARDRGWTANTEAFF. Written as DNA, the CDR3 is TGCGCCAGCAGCGCCCGGGACAGGGGGTGGACTGCGAACACTGAAGCTTTCTTT.

This chain joins TRBV29-1 and TRBJ1-1; 8 bases align to TRBD1. The CDR3 covers 13 residues. After removal of 5 bases from V and 1 base from J, the junction contained 3 bases not matched to a gene. Germline CDR1 is SQVTM and CDR2 is ANQGSEA. The CDR3 here is CSVSTGENTEAFF. The DNA of the CDR3 is TGCAGCGTTTCGACAGGGGAGAACACTGAAGCTTTCTTT.

The count of this clone is one. The J gene is TRBJ1-1, the V gene TRBV4-1, with 9 bases lining up with TRBD1. V lost 3 bases, J lost 7 bases, and 12 bases stayed unmatched. The germline V gene encodes CDR1 MGHRA and CDR2 YSYEKL. This CDR3 spans 16 amino acids. This CDR3 reads CASSQLFRDRESEAFF. The CDR3 DNA follows: TGCGCCAGCAGCCAGCTCTTCCGGGACAGGGAAAGTGAAGCTTTCTTT.

The rearrangement joins TRBV7-8 to TRBJ1-1; the D is unclear. The CDR3 runs 15 residues. Trimming pared 1 base from V and 3 bases from J, leaving 12 bases between. Germline CDR1 reads SGHVS; CDR2 reads FQNEAQ. The CDR3 DNA reads TGTGCCAGCAGCTTAGTAGGGTCGAGGGACACTGAAGCTTTCTTT. The encoded protein is CASSLVGSRDTEAFF.

V usage is TRBV19 and J usage is TRBJ2-5, with a possible D match to TRBD1 (6 bases). CDR1 is LNHDA, CDR2 SQIVND, per germline (reference sequence). V was clipped by 8 bases and J by 4 bases, with 17 bases between them. CDR3 length: 14 amino acids. This chain's CDR3 is CASGHGTTGETQYF. DNA of the CDR3: TGTGCCAGTGGTCACGGGACAACCGGAGAGACCCAGTACTTC.

CDR3 region: CASKRSGETQYF. The CDR3 region has the DNA TGTGCCAGCAAAAGGAGCGGAGAGACCCAGTACTTC. The rearrangement links TRBV6-5 to TRBJ2-5; D perhaps matches TRBD2 (5 bases). V was cut by 7 bases and J by 4 bases, with 10 bases left in between. This CDR3 has 12 amino acids. The germline V gene encodes CDR1 MNHEY and CDR2 SVGAGI.

The chain carries TRBV12-3 or TRBV12-4 and TRBJ1-2, with TRBD1 matching over 8 bases. The CDR3 length is 13 residues. V lost 5 bases and J lost 7; bases outside the gene matches: 6. In DNA, the CDR3 is TGTGCCAGCAGTCCTCAGGGGGCGCGTGGCTACACCTTC. The encoded protein is CASSPQGARGYTF.

V and J are TRBV29-1 and TRBJ2-1, with D unclear. CDR3 length: 15 residues. V dropped 2 bases and J dropped 5 bases, with 16 bases sitting between them. Germline values: CDR1 SQVTM, CDR2 ANQGSEA. In nucleotides, the CDR3 is TGCAGCGTTGAAAGGCAGGATTTTGGAAACAATGAGCAGTTCTTC. This gives the protein CSVERQDFGNNEQFF.

V usage is TRBV9 and J usage is TRBJ2-2, with 7 bases fitting TRBD2. There are 17 residues in the CDR3. Trimming at V came to 0 bases and at J to 3 bases, leaving 8 bases not matched to a gene. Germline loops: CDR1 SGDLS, CDR2 YYNGEE. The CDR3 sequence: CASSVGGLYNHTGELFF. The CDR3 DNA is TGTGCCAGCAGCGTAGGGGGACTATACAATCACACCGGGGAGCTGTTTTTT.

In regard to this clone: A junction end diverges from the germline sequence, so it may reflect a read error. The chain links TRBV19 to TRBJ2-2; weak D call: TRBD2 (6 bases). Germline CDR1 is LNHDA and CDR2 is SQIVND (reference sequence). The CDR3 has 19 residues. This CDR3 reads CASSMGGWTERELLRGAVF. In DNA form, the CDR3 reads TGTGCCAGTAGTATGGGGGGATGGACGGAGAGAGAGTTGCTCCGGGGAGCTGTTTTT.

This chain joins TRBV2 and TRBJ2-1; 12 nucleotides align to TRBD2. V was pared by 4 bases and J by 8 bases, with 9 bases of the junction left unmatched. Germline loops: CDR1 SNHLY, CDR2 FYNNEI. CDR3 length: 16 residues. The CDR3 region is CASSVHTSGRTHEQFF. The CDR3, as DNA: TGTGCCAGCAGTGTCCACACTAGCGGGAGGACCCATGAGCAGTTCTTC. The variable domain in full, completed from reference TRBV2 and TRBJ2-1, reads EPEVTQTPSHQVTQMGQEVILRCVPISNHLYFYWYRQILGQKVEFLVSFYNNEISEKSEIFDDQFSVERPDGSNFTLKIRSTKLEDSAMYFCASSVHTSGRTHEQFFGPGTRLTVL.

The J gene is TRBJ1-2, the V gene TRBV5-1; D unclear. With 0 bases removed from V and 4 bases from J, the gap between germline ends came to 13 bases. Germline V gene lookup returns CDR1 SGHRS and CDR2 YFSETQ. This CDR3 has 15 amino acids. CDR3 amino acids: CASSLVGGSGYGYTF. In DNA, the CDR3 is TGCGCCAGCAGCTTGGTAGGAGGGAGTGGCTATGGCTACACCTTC.

V and J are TRBV6-4 and TRBJ2-2; the match to TRBD2 covers 8 bases. The CDR3 extends over 16 amino acids. Germline assignment: CDR1 MRHNA and CDR2 SNTAGT. The V gene end was trimmed by 0 bases and the J gene end by 6 bases; junction bases not matched to a gene: 6. The CDR3 nucleotides are TGTGCCAGCAGTGACTCGGGGACTAGAGGTTCCGGGGAGCTGTTTTTT. Translation gives CASSDSGTRGSGELFF.

This clone has just one count. The chain carries TRBV10-3 and TRBJ1-2, with 9 bases matching TRBD1. Germline V CDR1 and CDR2: ENHRY, SYGVKD. The CDR3 totals 15 residues. The V segment lost 3 bases and the J segment 6 bases; nucleotides outside the gene matches: 8. The CDR3 DNA follows: TGTGCCATCAGTGATTCGCAACAGGGGGCTGATGGCTACACCTTC. This translates into CAISDSQQGADGYTF.

The V gene is TRBV7-9, the J gene TRBJ2-1; D may be TRBD2 (6 bases). Germline CDR1 is SEHNR and CDR2 is FQNEAQ (reference sequence). Trimming removed 2 bases from V and 5 bases from J, with 16 bases in between. The CDR3 covers 16 residues. This CDR3 reads CASSLRLEGINNEQFF. CDR3 DNA: TGTGCCAGCAGCTTACGGTTGGAGGGAATTAACAATGAGCAGTTCTTC.

This clone appeared a few times. The same CDR3 can be traced to other DNA sequences in this sample. The chain couples TRBV27 to TRBJ1-2; 8 bases are shared with TRBD1. Trimming cost V 3 bases and J 5 bases; bases outside gene matches: 2. CDR1 is MNHEY and CDR2 is SMNVEV in the germline V gene (reference sequence). CDR3 length equals 13 residues. The CDR3 DNA sequence: TGTGCCAGCAGTTTGGGACAGGATTATGGCTACACCTTC. Its protein product is CASSLGQDYGYTF.